The entry below describes one T cell receptor (beta chain). The CDR3 totals 17 residues. The V and J ends lost 2 bases and 0 bases respectively, with 14 bases between them. Germline V gene sequence: CDR1 LGHNT, CDR2 FRNRAP. Reverse transcription of about 0.5 to 1 ug RNA used random hexamers. MiXCR, run by TCRdb on the immunoSEQ multiplex PCR reads, gives a single entry per CDR3 protein. This sample has approximately 150,000 distinct CDR3 sequences; about 92% occur once, and the top ten carry around 0.079%. The data were taken from a study of CD8 T cells in Susac syndrome. It was healthy donors who served as the controls, matched for age and sex.

The J gene is TRBJ2-4, the V gene TRBV12-5, with a tentative D call TRBD1 (5 bases). The sequencing input was CD4+ T cells from PBMCs. This sequence was found in a human donor in good health. The DNA for the CDR3 is TGTGCTAGTGGTTTGTGGACCCACAGGATAGCCAAAAACATTCAGTACTTC. It specifies CASGLWTHRIAKNIQYF.